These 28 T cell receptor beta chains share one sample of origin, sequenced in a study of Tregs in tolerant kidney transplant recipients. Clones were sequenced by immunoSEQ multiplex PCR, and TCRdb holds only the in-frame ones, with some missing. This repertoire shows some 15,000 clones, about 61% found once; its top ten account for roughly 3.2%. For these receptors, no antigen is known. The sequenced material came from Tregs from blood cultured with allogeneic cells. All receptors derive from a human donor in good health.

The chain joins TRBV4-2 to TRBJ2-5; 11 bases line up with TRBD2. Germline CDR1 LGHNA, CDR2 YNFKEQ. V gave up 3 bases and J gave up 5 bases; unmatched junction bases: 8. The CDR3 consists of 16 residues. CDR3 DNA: TGTGCCAGCAGCCAGCGCGGGACTAGCGGTCTGGAGACCCAGTACTTC. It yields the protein CASSQRGTSGLETQYF.

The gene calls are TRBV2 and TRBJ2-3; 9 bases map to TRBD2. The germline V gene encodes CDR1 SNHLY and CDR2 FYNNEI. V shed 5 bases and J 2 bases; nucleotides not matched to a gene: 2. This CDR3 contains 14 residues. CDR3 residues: CASSLAGDTDTQYF. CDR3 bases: TGTGCCAGCAGTTTAGCGGGAGACACAGATACGCAGTATTTT.

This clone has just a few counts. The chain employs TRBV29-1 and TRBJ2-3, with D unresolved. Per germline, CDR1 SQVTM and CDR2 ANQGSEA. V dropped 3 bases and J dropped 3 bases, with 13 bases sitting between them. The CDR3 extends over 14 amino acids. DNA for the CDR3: TGCAGCGTTGAGTATAGGACGAGAACAGATACGCAGTATTTT. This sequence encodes CSVEYRTRTDTQYF.

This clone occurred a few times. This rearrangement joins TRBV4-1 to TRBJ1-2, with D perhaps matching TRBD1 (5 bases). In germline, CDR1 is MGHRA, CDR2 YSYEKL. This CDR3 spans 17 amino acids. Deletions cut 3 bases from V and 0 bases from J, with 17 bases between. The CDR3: CASSHGAGTAPNYGYTF. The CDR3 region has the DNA TGCGCCAGCAGCCACGGGGCCGGGACGGCCCCTAACTATGGCTACACCTTC.

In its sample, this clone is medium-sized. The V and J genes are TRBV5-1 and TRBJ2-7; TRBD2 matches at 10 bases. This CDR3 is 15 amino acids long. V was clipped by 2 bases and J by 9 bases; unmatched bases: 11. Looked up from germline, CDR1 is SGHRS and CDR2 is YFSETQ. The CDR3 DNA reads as TGCGCCAGCAGCTTTGTCAGCGGGAGGGCCGTCGTGCAGTACTTC. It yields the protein CASSFVSGRAVVQYF.

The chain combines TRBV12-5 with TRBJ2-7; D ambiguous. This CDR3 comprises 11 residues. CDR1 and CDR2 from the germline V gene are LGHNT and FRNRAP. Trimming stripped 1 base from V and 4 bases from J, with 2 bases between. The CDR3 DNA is TGTGCTAGTGGTTTGGCTTACGAGCAGTACTTC. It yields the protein CASGLAYEQYF.

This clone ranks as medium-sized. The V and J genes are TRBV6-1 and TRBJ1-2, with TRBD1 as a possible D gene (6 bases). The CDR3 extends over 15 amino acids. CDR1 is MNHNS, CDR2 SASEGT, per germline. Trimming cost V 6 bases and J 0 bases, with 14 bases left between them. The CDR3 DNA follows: TGTGCCAGCAGCCGACAGGTTTTGGCTAACTATGGCTACACCTTC. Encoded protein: CASSRQVLANYGYTF.

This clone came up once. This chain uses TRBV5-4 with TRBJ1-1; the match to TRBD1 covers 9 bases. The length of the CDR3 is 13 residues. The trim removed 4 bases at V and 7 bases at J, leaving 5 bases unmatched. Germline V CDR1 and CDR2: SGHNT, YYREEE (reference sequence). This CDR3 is CASSLTGGYEAFF. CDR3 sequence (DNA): TGTGCCAGCAGCCTGACAGGGGGGTATGAAGCTTTCTTT.

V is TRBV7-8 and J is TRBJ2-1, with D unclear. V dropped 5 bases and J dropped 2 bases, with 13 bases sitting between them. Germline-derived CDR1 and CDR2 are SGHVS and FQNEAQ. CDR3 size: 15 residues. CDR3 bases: TGTGCCAGCAGCGGTGCAGGACCCACCTACAATGAGCAGTTCTTC. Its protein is CASSGAGPTYNEQFF.

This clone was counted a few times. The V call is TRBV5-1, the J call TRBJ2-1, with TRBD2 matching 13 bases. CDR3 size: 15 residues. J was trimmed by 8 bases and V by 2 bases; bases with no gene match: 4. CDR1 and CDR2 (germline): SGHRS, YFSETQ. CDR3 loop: CASSFGLAGVDEQFF. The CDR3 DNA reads TGCGCCAGCAGCTTTGGACTAGCGGGGGTCGATGAGCAGTTCTTC.

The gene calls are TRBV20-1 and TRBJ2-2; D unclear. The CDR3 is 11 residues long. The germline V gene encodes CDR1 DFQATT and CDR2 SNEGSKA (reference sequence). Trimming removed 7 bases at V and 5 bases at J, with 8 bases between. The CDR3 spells CSVSRTGELFF. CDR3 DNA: TGCAGTGTTAGCCGAACCGGGGAGCTGTTTTTT.

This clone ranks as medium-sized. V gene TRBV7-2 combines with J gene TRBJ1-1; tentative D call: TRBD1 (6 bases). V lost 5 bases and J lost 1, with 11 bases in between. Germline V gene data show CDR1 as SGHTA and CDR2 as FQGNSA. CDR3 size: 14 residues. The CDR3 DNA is TGTGCCAGCAGCCCTGCGGGACAGAACACTGAAGCTTTCTTT. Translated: CASSPAGQNTEAFF.

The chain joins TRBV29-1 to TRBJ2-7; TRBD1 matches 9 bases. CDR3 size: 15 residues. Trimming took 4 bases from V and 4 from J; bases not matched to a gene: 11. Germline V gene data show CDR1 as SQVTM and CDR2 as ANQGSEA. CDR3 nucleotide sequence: TGCAGCGTTGGCGATCCCCGGGGACAGGGTTACGAGCAGTACTTC. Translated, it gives CSVGDPRGQGYEQYF.

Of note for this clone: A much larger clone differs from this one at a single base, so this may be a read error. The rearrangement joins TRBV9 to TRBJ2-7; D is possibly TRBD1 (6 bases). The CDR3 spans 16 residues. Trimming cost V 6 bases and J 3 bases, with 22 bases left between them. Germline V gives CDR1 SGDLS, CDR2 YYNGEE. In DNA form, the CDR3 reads TGTGCCAGCAACGGAAGTTACAGGGAAGGCTACTACGAGCAGTACTTC. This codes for CASNGSYREGYYEQYF.

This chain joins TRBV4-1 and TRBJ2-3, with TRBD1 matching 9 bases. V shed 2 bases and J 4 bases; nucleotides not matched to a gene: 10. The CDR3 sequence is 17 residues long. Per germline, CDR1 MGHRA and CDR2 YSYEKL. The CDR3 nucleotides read TGCGCCAGCAGCCAATCTACAGGGGGCGCAGGAGCAGATACGCAGTATTTT. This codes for CASSQSTGGAGADTQYF.

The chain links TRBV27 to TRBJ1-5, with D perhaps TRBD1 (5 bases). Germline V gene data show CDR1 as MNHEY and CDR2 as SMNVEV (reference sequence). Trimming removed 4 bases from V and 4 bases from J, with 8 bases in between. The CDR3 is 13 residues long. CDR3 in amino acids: CASSSDSNQPQHF. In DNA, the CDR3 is TGTGCCAGCAGTTCTGACAGTAATCAGCCCCAGCATTTT.

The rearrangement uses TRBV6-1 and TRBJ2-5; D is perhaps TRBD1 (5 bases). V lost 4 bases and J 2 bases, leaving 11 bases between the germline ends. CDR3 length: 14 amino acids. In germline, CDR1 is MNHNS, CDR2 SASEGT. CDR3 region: CASSAVRGQETQYF. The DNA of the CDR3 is TGTGCCAGCAGTGCAGTTAGGGGACAAGAGACCCAGTACTTC.

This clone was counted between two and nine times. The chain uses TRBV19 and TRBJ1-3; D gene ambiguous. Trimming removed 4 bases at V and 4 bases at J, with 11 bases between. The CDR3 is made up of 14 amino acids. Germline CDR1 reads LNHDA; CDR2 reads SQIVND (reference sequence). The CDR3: CASSTGGLGNTIYF. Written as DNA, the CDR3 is TGTGCCAGTAGTACAGGCGGCCTAGGAAACACCATATATTTT.

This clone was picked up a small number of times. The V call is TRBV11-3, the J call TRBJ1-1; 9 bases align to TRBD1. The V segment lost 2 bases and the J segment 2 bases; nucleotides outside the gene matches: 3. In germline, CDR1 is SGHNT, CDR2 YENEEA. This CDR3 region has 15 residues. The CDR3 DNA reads TGTGCCAGCAGCTTACGGGACAGGGTAAACACTGAAGCTTTCTTT. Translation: CASSLRDRVNTEAFF.

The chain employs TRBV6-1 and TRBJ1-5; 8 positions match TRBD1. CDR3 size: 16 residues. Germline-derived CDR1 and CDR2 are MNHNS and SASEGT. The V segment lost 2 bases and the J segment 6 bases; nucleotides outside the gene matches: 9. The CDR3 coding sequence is TGTGCCAGCAGTGAACGGGTATACAGGGGGAGTCAGCCCCAGCATTTT. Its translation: CASSERVYRGSQPQHF.

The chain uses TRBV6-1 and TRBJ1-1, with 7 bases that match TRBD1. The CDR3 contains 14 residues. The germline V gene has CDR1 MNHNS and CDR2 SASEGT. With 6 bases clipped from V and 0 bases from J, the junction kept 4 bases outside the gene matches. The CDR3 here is CASRATGLNTEAFF. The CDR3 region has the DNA TGTGCCAGCAGGGCGACAGGGCTGAACACTGAAGCTTTCTTT.

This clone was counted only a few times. In nucleotides, the CDR3 is TGTGCCAGCAGTTTAGCCCGCCCGGGAAACATTCAGTACTTC. Protein: CASSLARPGNIQYF. The rearrangement links TRBV28 to TRBJ2-4; D uncertain. Germline CDR1 and CDR2: MDHEN and SYDVKM. Trimming took off 2 bases at V and 6 bases at J, with 11 bases between the two ends. This CDR3 is built from 14 residues.

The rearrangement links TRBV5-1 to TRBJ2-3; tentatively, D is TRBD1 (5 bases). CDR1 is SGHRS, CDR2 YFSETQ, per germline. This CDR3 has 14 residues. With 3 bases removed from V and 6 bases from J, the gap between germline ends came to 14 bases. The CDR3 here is CASSSTSGSDTQYF. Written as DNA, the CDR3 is TGCGCCAGCAGCTCAACCTCAGGGTCCGATACGCAGTATTTT.

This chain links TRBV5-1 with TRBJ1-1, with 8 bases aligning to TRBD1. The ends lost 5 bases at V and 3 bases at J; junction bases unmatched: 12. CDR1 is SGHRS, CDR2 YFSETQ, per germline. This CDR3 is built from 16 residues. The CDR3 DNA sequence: TGCGCCAGCAGACAGTACGCAGGGGGCCGGGACACTGAAGCTTTCTTT. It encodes CASRQYAGGRDTEAFF. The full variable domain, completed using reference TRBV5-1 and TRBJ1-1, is KAGVTQTPRYLIKTRGQQVTLSCSPISGHRSVSWYQQTPGQGLQFLFEYFSETQRNKGNFPGRFSGRQFSNSRSEMNVSTLELGDSALYLCASRQYAGGRDTEAFFGQGTRLTVV.

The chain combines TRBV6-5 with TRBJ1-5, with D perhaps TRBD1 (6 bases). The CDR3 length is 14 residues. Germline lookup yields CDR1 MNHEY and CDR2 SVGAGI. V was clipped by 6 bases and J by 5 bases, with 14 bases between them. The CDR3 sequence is CASSRGSRDQPQHF. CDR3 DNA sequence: TGTGCCAGCAGCAGGGGATCGAGGGATCAGCCCCAGCATTTT.

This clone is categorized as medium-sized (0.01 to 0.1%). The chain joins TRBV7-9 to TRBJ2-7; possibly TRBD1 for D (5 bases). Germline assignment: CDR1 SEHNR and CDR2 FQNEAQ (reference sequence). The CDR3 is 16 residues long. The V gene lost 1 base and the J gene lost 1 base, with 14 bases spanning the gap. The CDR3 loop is CASSLEGKTASYEQYF. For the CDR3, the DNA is TGTGCCAGCAGCTTAGAAGGGAAGACAGCTTCCTACGAGCAGTACTTC.

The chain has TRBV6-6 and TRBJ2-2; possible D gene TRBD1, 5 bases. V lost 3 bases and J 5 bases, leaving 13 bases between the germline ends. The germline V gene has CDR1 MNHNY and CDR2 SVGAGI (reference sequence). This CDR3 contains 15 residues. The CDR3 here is CASSYGHPSTGELFF. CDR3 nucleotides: TGTGCCAGCAGTTATGGACACCCGAGTACCGGGGAGCTGTTTTTT.

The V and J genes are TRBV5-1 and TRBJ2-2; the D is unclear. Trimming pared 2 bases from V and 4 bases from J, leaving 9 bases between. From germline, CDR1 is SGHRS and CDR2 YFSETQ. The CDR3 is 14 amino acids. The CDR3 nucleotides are TGCGCCAGCAGCTTAAGAGTAGTCACCGGGGAGCTGTTTTTT. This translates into CASSLRVVTGELFF. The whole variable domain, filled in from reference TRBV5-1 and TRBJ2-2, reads KAGVTQTPRYLIKTRGQQVTLSCSPISGHRSVSWYQQTPGQGLQFLFEYFSETQRNKGNFPGRFSGRQFSNSRSEMNVSTLELGDSALYLCASSLRVVTGELFFGEGSRLTVL.